The present TCR beta chain was sequenced within a study of T cell changes during pregnancy in multiple sclerosis. Libraries were prepared by immunoSEQ multiplex PCR; TCRdb keeps only in-frame clonotypes and omits some of them. The sample yields about 110,000 clones, 91% seen once. The specimen comprised peripheral blood, sampled before pregnancy. The source is a female donor with multiple sclerosis, enrolled in a pregnancy study.

The chain's CDR3 is CASSYGSGGNTGELFF. The CDR3, as DNA: TGTGCCAGCAGCTACGGAAGCGGGGGGAACACCGGGGAGCTGTTTTTT. The chain is built from TRBV7-9 and TRBJ2-2; 8 nucleotides agree with TRBD2. The CDR3 extends over 16 amino acids. Per the germline V gene, CDR1 is SEHNR and CDR2 is FQNEAQ (reference sequence). The V segment lost 4 bases and the J segment 1 base; nucleotides outside the gene matches: 5.